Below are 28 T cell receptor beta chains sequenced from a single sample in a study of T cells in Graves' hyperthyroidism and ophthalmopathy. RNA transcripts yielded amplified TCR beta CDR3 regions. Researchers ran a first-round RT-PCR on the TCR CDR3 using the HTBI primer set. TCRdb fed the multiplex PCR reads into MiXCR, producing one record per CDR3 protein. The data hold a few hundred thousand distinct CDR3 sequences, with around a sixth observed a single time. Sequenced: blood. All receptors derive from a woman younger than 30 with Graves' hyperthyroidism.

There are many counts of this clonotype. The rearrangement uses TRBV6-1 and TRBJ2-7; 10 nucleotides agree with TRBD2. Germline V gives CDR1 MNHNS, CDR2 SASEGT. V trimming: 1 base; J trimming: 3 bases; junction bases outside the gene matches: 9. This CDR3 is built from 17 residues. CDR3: CASSEGFTEREGYEQYF. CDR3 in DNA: TGTGCCAGCAGTGAAGGCTTTACGGAGCGGGAGGGCTACGAGCAGTACTTC.

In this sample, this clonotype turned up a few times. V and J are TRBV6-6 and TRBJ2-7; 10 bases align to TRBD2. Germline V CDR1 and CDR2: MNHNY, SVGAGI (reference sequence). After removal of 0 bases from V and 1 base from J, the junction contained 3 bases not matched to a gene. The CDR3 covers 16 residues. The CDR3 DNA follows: TGTGCCAGCAGTTACTCTAGCGGGAGGCTTTCCTACGAGCAGTACTTC. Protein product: CASSYSSGRLSYEQYF.

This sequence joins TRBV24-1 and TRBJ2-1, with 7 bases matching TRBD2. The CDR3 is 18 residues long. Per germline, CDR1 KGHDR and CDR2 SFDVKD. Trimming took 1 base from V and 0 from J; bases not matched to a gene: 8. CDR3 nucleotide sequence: TGTGCCACCAGTGATTTTGGGAGGGGCTCTCACTCCTACAATGAGCAGTTCTTC. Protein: CATSDFGRGSHSYNEQFF.

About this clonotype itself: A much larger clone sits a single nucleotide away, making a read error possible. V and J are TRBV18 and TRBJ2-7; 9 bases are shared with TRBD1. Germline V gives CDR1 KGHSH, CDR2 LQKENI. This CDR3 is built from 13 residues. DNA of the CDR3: TGTGCCAGCTCACGAGGACAGGGGTACGAGCAGCACTTC. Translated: CASSRGQGYEQHF.

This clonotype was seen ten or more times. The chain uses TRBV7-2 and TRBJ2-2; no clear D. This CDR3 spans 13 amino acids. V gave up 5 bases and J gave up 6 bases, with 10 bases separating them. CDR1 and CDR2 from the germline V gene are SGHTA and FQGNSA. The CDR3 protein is CASSASLAGELFF. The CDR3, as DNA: TGTGCCAGCAGCGCCTCGCTGGCCGGGGAGCTGTTTTTT.

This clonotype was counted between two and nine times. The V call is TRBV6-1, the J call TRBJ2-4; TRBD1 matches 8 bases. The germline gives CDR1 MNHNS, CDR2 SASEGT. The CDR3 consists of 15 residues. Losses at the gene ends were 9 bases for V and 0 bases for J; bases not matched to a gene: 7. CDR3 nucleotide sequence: TGTGCCAGTAACCGGGACAGGATAGCCAAAAACATTCAGTACTTC. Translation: CASNRDRIAKNIQYF.

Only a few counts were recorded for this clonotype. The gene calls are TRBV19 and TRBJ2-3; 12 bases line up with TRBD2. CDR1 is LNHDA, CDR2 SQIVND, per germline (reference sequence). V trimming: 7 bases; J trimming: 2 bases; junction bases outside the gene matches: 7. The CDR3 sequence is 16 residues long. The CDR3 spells CASNKGTSGLTDTQYF. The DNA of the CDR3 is TGTGCCAGTAATAAAGGGACTAGCGGGCTCACAGATACGCAGTATTTT.

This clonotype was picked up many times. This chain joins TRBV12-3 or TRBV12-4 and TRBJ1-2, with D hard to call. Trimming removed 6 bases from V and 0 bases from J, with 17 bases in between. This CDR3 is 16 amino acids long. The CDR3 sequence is CASSHTTASTNYGYTF. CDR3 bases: TGTGCCAGCAGCCACACAACAGCCTCCACTAACTATGGCTACACCTTC.

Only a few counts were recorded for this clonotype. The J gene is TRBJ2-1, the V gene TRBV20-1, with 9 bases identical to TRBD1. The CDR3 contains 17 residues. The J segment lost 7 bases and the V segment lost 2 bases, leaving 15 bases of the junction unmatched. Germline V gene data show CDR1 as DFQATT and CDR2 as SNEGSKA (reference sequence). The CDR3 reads CSARRDRVSLVGNEQFF. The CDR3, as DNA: TGCAGTGCTAGAAGGGACAGGGTCTCGTTAGTGGGGAATGAGCAGTTCTTC.

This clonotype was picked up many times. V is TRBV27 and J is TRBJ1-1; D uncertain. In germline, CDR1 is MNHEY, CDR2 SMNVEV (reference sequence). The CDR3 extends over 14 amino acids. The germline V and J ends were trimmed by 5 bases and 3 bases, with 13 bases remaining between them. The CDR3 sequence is CASSTTAGYTEAFF. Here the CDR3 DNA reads TGTGCCAGCAGTACGACGGCCGGTTACACTGAAGCTTTCTTT.

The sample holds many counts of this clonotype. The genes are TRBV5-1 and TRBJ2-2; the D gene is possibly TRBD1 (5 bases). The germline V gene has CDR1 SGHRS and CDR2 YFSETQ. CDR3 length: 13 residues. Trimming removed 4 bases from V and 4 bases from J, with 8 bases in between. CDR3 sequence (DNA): TGCGCCAGCAGCGTTAGGGGCACCGGGGAGCTGTTTTTT. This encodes CASSVRGTGELFF.

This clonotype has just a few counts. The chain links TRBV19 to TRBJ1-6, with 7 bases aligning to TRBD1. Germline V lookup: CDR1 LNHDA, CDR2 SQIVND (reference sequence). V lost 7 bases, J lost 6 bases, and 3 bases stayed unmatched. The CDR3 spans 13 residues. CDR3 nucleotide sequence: TGTGCCAGTAATAACAGGGGTAATTCACCCCTCCACTTT. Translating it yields CASNNRGNSPLHF.

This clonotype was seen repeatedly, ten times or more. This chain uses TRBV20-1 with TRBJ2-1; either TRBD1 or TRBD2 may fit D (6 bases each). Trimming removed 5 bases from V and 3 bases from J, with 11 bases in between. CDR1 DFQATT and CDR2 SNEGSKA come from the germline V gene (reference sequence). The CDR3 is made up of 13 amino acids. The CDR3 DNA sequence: TGCAGTGCTCGGGGGCACCTCTACAATGAGCAGTTCTTC. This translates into CSARGHLYNEQFF.

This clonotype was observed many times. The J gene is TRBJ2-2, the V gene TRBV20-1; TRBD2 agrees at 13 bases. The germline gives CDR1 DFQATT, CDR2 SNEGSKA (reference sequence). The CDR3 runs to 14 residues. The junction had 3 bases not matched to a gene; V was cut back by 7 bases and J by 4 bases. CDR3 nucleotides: TGCAGTGTGGGACTAGCGGGGCCCACCGGGGAGCTGTTTTTT. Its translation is CSVGLAGPTGELFF.

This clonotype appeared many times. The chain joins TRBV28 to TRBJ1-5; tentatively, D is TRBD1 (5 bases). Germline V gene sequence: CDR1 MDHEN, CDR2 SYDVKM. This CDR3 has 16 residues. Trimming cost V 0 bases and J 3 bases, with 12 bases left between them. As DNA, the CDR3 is TGTGCCAGCAGTTTATGGGGGGGACGACTCAATCAGCCCCAGCATTTT. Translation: CASSLWGGRLNQPQHF.

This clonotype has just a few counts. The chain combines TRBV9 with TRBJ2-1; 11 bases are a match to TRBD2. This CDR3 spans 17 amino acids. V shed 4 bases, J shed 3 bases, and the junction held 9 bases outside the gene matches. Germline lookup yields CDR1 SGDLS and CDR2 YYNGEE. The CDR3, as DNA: TGTGCCAGCAGCCCTCGGCTAGCGGGAGGAAACTACAATGAGCAGTTCTTC. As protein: CASSPRLAGGNYNEQFF.

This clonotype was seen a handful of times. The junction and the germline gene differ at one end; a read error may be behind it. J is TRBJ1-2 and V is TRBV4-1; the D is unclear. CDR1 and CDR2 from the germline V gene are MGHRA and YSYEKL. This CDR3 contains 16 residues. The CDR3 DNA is TGCGCCAGCAGCCCCCTTTGGGTAGTTAGACGATATGACTACACCTTC. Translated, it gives CASSPLWVVRRYDYTF.

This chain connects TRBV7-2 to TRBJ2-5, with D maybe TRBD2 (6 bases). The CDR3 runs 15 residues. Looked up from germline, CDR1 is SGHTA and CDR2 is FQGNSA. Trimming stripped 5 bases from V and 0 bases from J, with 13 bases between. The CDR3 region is CASSPEGRNQETQYF. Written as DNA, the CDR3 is TGTGCCAGCAGCCCGGAGGGACGGAACCAAGAGACCCAGTACTTC.

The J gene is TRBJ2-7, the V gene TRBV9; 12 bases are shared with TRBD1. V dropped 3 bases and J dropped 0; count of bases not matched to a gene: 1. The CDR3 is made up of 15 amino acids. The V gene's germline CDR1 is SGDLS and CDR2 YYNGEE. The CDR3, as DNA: TGTGCCAGCAGCGAGGGACAGGGGGCCTCCTACGAGCAGTACTTC. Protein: CASSEGQGASYEQYF.

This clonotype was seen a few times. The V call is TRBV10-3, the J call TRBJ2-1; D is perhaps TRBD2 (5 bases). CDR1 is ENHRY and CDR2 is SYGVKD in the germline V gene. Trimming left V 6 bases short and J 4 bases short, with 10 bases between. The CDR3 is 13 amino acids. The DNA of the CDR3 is TGTGCCATCAGCCGTAGCGATTACAATGAGCAGTTCTTC. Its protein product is CAISRSDYNEQFF.

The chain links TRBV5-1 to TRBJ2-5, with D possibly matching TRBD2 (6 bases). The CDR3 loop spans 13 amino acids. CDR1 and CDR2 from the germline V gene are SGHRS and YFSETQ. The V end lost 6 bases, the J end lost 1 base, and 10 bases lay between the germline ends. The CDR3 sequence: CASNRDFQETQYF. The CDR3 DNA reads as TGCGCCAGCAATAGGGACTTCCAAGAGACCCAGTACTTC.

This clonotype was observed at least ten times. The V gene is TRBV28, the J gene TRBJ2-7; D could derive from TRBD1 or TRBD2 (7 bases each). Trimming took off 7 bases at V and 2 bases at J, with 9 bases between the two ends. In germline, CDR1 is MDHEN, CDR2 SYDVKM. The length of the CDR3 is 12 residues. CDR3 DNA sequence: TGTGCCAGCACAGGGGGGGCCTACGAGCAGTACTTC. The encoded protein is CASTGGAYEQYF.

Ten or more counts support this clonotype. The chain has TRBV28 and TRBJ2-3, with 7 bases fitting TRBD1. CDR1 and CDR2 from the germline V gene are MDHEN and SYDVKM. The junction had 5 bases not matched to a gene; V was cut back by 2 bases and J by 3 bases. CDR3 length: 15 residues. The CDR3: CASSLPRQGTDTQYF. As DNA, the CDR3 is TGTGCCAGCAGTTTACCGAGACAGGGAACAGATACGCAGTATTTT.

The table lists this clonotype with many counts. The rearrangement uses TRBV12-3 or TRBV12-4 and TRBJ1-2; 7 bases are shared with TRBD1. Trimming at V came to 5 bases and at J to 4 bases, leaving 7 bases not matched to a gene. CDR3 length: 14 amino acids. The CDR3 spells CASSSDRDPYGYTF. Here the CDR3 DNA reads TGTGCCAGCAGTAGTGACAGGGATCCCTATGGCTACACCTTC.

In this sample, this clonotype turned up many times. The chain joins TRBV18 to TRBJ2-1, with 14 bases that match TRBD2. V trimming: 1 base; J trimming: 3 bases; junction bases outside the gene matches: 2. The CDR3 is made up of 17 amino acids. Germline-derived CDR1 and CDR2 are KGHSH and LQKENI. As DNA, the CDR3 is TGTGCCAGCTCACCACGGGGACTAGCGGGGGTCTACAATGAGCAGTTCTTC. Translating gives CASSPRGLAGVYNEQFF.

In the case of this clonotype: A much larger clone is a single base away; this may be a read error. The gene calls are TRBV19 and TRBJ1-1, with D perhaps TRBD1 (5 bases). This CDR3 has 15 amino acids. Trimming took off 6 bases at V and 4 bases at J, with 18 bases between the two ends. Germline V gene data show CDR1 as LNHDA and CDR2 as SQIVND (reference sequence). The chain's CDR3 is CASSGARARGTEAFF. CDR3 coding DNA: TGTGCCAGTAGCGGGGCGAGGGCGCGGGGCACTGAAGCTTTCTTT.

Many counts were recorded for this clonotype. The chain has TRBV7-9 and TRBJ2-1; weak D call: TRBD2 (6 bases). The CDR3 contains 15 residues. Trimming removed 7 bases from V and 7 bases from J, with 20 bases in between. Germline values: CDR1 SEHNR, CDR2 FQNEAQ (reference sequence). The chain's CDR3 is CASTLASPLGNEQFF. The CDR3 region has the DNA TGTGCCAGCACTCTAGCGAGCCCCTTGGGGAATGAGCAGTTCTTC.

In nucleotides, the CDR3 is TGTGCCAGCAGCCGCACCCTGGGCGCCTACGAGCAGTACTTC. Translation: CASSRTLGAYEQYF. This rearrangement joins TRBV14 to TRBJ2-7; D uncertain. Between the trimmed V and J ends, which lost 4 bases and 2 bases, there was a span of 12 bases. CDR1 is SGHDN, CDR2 FVKESK, per germline. This CDR3 is 14 amino acids long.